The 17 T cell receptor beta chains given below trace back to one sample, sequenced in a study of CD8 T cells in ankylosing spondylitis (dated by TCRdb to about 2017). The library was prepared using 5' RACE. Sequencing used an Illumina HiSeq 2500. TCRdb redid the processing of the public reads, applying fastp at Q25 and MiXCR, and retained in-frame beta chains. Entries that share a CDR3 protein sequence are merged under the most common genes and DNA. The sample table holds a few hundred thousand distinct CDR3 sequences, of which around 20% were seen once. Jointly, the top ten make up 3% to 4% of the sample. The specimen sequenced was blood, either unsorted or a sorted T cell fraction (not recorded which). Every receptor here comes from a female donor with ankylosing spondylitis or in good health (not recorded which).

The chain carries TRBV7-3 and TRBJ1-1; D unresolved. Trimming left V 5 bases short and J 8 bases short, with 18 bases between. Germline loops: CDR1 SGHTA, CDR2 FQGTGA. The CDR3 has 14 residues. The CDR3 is CASSPKPGVGEAFF. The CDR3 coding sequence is TGTGCCAGCAGCCCCAAACCCGGAGTAGGCGAAGCTTTCTTT.

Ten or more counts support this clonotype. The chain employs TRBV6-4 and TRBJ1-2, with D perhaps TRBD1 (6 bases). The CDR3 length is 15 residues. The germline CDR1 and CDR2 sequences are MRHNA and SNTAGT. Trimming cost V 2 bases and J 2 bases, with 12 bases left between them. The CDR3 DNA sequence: TGTGCCAGCAGTGACAGCAGGGGTACCAACTATGGCTACACCTTC. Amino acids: CASSDSRGTNYGYTF.

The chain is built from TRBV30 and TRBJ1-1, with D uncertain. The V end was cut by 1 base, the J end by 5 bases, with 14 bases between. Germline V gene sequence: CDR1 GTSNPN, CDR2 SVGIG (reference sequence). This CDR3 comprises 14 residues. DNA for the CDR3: TGTGCCTGGAGTGGCGACATGAGAAGTACTGAAGCTTTCTTT. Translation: CAWSGDMRSTEAFF.

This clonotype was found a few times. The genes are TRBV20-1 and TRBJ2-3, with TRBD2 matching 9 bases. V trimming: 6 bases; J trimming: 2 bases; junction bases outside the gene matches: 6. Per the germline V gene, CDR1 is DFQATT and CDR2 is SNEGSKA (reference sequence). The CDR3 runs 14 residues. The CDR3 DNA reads TGCAGTGCCCTCAAGCGGGAGGTCACAGATACGCAGTATTTT. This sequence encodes CSALKREVTDTQYF.

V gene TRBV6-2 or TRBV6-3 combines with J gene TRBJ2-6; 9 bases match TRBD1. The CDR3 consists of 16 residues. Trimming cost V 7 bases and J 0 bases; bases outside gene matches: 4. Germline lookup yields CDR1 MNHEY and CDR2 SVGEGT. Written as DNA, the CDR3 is TGTGCCAGCACGGACAGGGGCCTCTCTGGGGCCAACGTCCTGACTTTC. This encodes CASTDRGLSGANVLTF.

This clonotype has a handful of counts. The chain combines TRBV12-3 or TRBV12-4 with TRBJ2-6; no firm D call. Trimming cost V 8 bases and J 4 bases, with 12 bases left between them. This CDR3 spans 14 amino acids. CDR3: CASASSGGANVLTF. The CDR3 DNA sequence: TGTGCCAGCGCCTCCTCTGGAGGGGCCAACGTCCTGACTTTC.

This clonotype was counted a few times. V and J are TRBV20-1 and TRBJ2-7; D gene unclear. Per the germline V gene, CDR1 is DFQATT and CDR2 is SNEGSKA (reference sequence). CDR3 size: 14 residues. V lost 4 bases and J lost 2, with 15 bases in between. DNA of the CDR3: TGCAGTGCTACCCCTATGCGTACGGCCTACGAGCAGTACTTC. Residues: CSATPMRTAYEQYF.

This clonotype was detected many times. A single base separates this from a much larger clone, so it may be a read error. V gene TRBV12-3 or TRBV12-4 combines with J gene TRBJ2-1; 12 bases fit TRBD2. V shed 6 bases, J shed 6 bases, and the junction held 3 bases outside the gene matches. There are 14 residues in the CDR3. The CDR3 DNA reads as TGTGCCAGCAGGCTAGCGGGAGGGACCAATGAGCAGTTCTTC. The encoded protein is CASRLAGGTNEQFF.

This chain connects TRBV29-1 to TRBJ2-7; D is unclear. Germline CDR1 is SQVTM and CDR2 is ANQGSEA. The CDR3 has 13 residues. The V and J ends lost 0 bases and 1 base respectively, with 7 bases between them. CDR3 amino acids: CSVEERSSYEQYF. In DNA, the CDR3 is TGCAGCGTTGAAGAGAGGTCTTCCTACGAGCAGTACTTC.

The CDR3 here is CAISDVGGNTGELFF. CDR3 nucleotide sequence: TGTGCCATCAGTGACGTGGGGGGGAACACCGGGGAGCTGTTTTTT. The chain uses TRBV10-3 and TRBJ2-2; tentatively, D is TRBD2 (6 bases). This CDR3 has 15 amino acids. V was pared by 3 bases and J by 1 base, with 9 bases between. Germline V gene sequence: CDR1 ENHRY, CDR2 SYGVKD.

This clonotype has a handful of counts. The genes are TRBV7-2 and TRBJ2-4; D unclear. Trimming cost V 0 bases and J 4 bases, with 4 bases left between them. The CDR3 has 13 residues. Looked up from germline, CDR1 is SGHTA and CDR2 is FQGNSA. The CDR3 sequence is CASSLAGKNIQYF. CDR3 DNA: TGTGCCAGCAGCTTAGCCGGGAAAAACATTCAGTACTTC.

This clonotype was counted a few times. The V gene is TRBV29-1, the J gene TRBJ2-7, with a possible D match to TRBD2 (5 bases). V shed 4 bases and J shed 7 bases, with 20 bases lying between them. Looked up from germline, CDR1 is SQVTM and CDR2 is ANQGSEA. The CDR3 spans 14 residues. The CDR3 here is CSVAGTTLAQEQYF. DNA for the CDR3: TGCAGCGTTGCGGGTACTACCCTAGCTCAGGAGCAGTACTTC.

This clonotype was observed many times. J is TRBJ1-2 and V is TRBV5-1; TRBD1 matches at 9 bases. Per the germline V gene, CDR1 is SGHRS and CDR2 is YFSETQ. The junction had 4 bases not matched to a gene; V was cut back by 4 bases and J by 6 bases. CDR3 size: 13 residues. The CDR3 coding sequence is TGCGCCAGCAGCCGGGACAGGGCGGATGGCTACACCTTC. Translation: CASSRDRADGYTF. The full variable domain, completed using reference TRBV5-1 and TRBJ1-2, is KAGVTQTPRYLIKTRGQQVTLSCSPISGHRSVSWYQQTPGQGLQFLFEYFSETQRNKGNFPGRFSGRQFSNSRSEMNVSTLELGDSALYLCASSRDRADGYTFGSGTRLTVV.

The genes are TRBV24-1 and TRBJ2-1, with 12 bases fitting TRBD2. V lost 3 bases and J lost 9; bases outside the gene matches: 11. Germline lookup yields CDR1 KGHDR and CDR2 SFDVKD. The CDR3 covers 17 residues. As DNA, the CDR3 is TGTGCCACCAGTGATCCAAGACTAGCGGGAGATCCGAGTGAGCAGTTCTTC. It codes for CATSDPRLAGDPSEQFF.

CDR3 in amino acids: CSAREEFLRGYTF. The CDR3 nucleotides are TGCAGTGCTAGAGAGGAATTTTTACGTGGCTACACCTTC. The genes are TRBV20-1 and TRBJ1-2; D is unresolved. The CDR3 sequence is 13 residues long. Trimming pared 0 bases from V and 7 bases from J, leaving 12 bases between. Germline values: CDR1 DFQATT, CDR2 SNEGSKA (reference sequence).

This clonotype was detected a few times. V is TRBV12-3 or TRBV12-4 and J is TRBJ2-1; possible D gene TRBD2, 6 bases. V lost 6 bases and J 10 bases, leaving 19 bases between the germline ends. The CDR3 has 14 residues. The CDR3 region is CASRVARPRGEQFF. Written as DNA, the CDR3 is TGTGCCAGCAGAGTCGCGAGGCCCCGGGGGGAGCAGTTCTTC.

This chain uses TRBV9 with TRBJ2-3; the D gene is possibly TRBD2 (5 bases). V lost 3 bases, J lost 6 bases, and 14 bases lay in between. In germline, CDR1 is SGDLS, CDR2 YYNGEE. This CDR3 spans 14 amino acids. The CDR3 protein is CASSARGVEDTQYF. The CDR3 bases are TGTGCCAGCAGCGCCCGGGGTGTTGAGGATACGCAGTATTTT.